This passage covers 25 T cell receptor beta chains from one sample sequenced in a study of blood T cell dynamics during melanoma immunotherapy. Stated time point: week 3, after first cycle of checkpoint inhibitor. TCRdb's copy holds only in-frame clones and misses some; the assay was immunoSEQ multiplex PCR. The sample lists approximately 15,000 clones; 80% to 95% were seen once. The input for sequencing was blood, taken from a patient treated with checkpoint blockade. Receptors originate from a human donor with melanoma.

The CDR3 DNA reads TGTGCCAGCAGCGTGGGTGCTAGTCAGTTCTTC. Translated: CASSVGASQFF. V gene TRBV5-6 combines with J gene TRBJ2-1; D remains unclear. Germline CDR1 SGHDT, CDR2 YYEEEE. V was clipped by 4 bases and J by 13 bases, with 12 bases between them. This CDR3 region has 11 residues.

The chain employs TRBV5-1 and TRBJ2-2, with 7 bases aligning to TRBD2. The germline V gene has CDR1 SGHRS and CDR2 YFSETQ. V lost 4 bases to trimming and J lost 4 bases; unmatched junction nucleotides: 10. This CDR3 is built from 16 residues. Here the CDR3 reads CASSPATSLVTGELFF. CDR3 in DNA: TGCGCCAGCAGCCCAGCGACTAGCTTGGTCACCGGGGAGCTGTTTTTT.

V and J are TRBV2 and TRBJ2-1; a weak D match, TRBD2 (6 bases). CDR3 length equals 15 residues. V lost 4 bases to trimming and J lost 4 bases, with 14 bases between them. Germline CDR1 SNHLY, CDR2 FYNNEI. The DNA of the CDR3 is TGTGCCAGCAGTGGGGACTGGACGGGGTACAATGAGCAGTTCTTC. It yields the protein CASSGDWTGYNEQFF. Drawing the rest from reference TRBV2 and TRBJ2-1, the complete variable domain is EPEVTQTPSHQVTQMGQEVILRCVPISNHLYFYWYRQILGQKVEFLVSFYNNEISEKSEIFDDQFSVERPDGSNFTLKIRSTKLEDSAMYFCASSGDWTGYNEQFFGPGTRLTVL.

This clone appeared once. The V call is TRBV6-6, the J call TRBJ1-3; TRBD1 is a possible D gene (6 bases). The CDR3 is 15 amino acids. Trimming shortened V by 7 bases and J by 3 bases, and 16 bases separated the two germline ends. In germline, CDR1 is MNHNY, CDR2 SVGAGI (reference sequence). CDR3 region: CASNERGQVGNTIYF. The CDR3 DNA reads TGTGCCAGCAACGAACGGGGGCAAGTTGGAAACACCATATATTTT.

The chain uses TRBV19 and TRBJ2-7; D gene unclear. Germline V gene lookup returns CDR1 LNHDA and CDR2 SQIVND (reference sequence). The CDR3 spans 12 residues. The germline V and J ends were trimmed by 5 bases and 2 bases, with 7 bases remaining between them. The CDR3 nucleotides are TGTGCCAGTAGTTCGGGCGCCTACGAGCAGTACTTC. Translation: CASSSGAYEQYF.

V is TRBV7-9 and J is TRBJ2-5; no clear D. With 5 bases removed from V and 4 bases from J, the gap between germline ends came to 17 bases. Per germline, CDR1 SEHNR and CDR2 FQNEAQ (reference sequence). This CDR3 comprises 15 residues. CDR3 loop: CASSHRVPGGETQYF. As DNA, the CDR3 is TGTGCCAGCAGCCATCGGGTTCCAGGCGGAGAGACCCAGTACTTC.

The chain combines TRBV5-1 with TRBJ2-1, with 9 nucleotides matching TRBD2. V lost 1 base and J lost 9; bases outside the gene matches: 11. Germline V gene data show CDR1 as SGHRS and CDR2 as YFSETQ. This CDR3 has 16 residues. DNA of the CDR3: TGCGCCAGCAGCTTGATGGCGGGAGGGCCAGGGGTTGAGCAGTTCTTC. It encodes CASSLMAGGPGVEQFF. Drawing the rest from reference TRBV5-1 and TRBJ2-1, the complete variable domain is KAGVTQTPRYLIKTRGQQVTLSCSPISGHRSVSWYQQTPGQGLQFLFEYFSETQRNKGNFPGRFSGRQFSNSRSEMNVSTLELGDSALYLCASSLMAGGPGVEQFFGPGTRLTVL.

This chain connects TRBV27 to TRBJ1-1; D is ambiguous. Trimming stripped 1 base from V and 7 bases from J, with 10 bases between. Germline CDR1 is MNHEY and CDR2 is SMNVEV (reference sequence). This CDR3 comprises 13 residues. Here the CDR3 reads CASSLYGRYEAFF. CDR3 sequence (DNA): TGTGCCAGCAGTTTATACGGACGGTATGAAGCTTTCTTT.

This chain uses TRBV9 with TRBJ2-5; 11 bases map to TRBD2. V lost 4 bases, J lost 3 bases, and 8 bases stayed unmatched. The CDR3 has 16 amino acids. Germline V CDR1 and CDR2: SGDLS, YYNGEE. Written as DNA, the CDR3 is TGTGCCAGCAGCTCTCTAGCGGGGGGTTTTAAAGAGACCCAGTACTTC. The encoded protein is CASSSLAGGFKETQYF.

This rearrangement joins TRBV5-4 to TRBJ2-3; D ambiguous. This CDR3 is 14 amino acids long. V was shortened by 0 bases and J by 0 bases, with 5 bases between the two germline ends. Germline V gene data show CDR1 as SGHNT and CDR2 as YYREEE (reference sequence). In DNA form, the CDR3 reads TGTGCCAGCAGCTTGGGGGCGAGCACAGATACGCAGTATTTT. Translating gives CASSLGASTDTQYF.

This chain uses TRBV15 with TRBJ1-1, with D perhaps matching TRBD1 (6 bases). V gave up 1 base and J gave up 4 bases, with 16 bases separating them. CDR1 is LNHNV and CDR2 is YYDKDF in the germline V gene (reference sequence). The CDR3 spans 16 residues. CDR3 region: CATSRGLYTGATEAFF. For the CDR3, the DNA is TGTGCCACCAGCAGAGGGCTTTACACGGGGGCCACTGAAGCTTTCTTT. The whole variable domain, remainder taken from reference TRBV15 and TRBJ1-1, is DAMVIQNPRYQVTQFGKPVTLSCSQTLNHNVMYWYQQKSSQAPKLLFHYYDKDFNNEADTPDNFQSRRPNTSFCFLDIRSPGLGDTAMYLCATSRGLYTGATEAFFGQGTRLTVV.

This chain joins TRBV28 and TRBJ1-1; 7 bases fit TRBD1. Germline lookup yields CDR1 MDHEN and CDR2 SYDVKM. This CDR3 is built from 15 residues. J gave up 5 bases and V 6 bases, and 12 bases lay outside the gene matches. The CDR3 DNA reads TGTGCCAGCAGACGAAGGGGGCGCGGAAATACTGAAGCTTTCTTT. This gives the protein CASRRRGRGNTEAFF.

This chain joins TRBV6-1 and TRBJ1-4; the D is unclear. The V gene's germline CDR1 is MNHNS and CDR2 SASEGT. V lost 0 bases to trimming and J lost 10 bases, with 15 bases between them. This CDR3 spans 15 amino acids. CDR3 bases: TGTGCCAGCAGTGAAGCTCCGGGCCGCTGGGCAAAACTGTTTTTT. Amino acids: CASSEAPGRWAKLFF.

The chain is built from TRBV11-3 and TRBJ2-2; 9 bases fit TRBD2. J gave up 6 bases and V 7 bases, and 15 bases lay outside the gene matches. The CDR3 covers 17 residues. The germline V gene has CDR1 SGHNT and CDR2 YENEEA. CDR3 in DNA: TGTGCCAGCACAGCTAGGATAGCGGGAGCATGGTCCGGGGAGCTGTTTTTT. It codes for CASTARIAGAWSGELFF. Full variable domain (remainder filled in from reference TRBV11-3 and TRBJ2-2): EAGVVQSPRYKIIEKKQPVAFWCNPISGHNTLYWYLQNLGQGPELLIRYENEEAVDDSQLPKDRFSAERLKGVDSTLKIQPAELGDSAVYLCASTARIAGAWSGELFFGEGSRLTVL.

V gene TRBV27 combines with J gene TRBJ2-7; 7 bases map to TRBD1. This CDR3 has 13 residues. With V trimmed by 5 bases and J by 4 bases, 5 bases remained unmatched. CDR1 is MNHEY and CDR2 is SMNVEV in the germline V gene (reference sequence). In nucleotides, the CDR3 is TGTGCCAGCAGTGCATCGGGACAGTACGAGCAGTACTTC. Encoded protein: CASSASGQYEQYF.

The CDR3 DNA follows: TGTGCCAGCAGCCCGGGACAGGGCGGCTATGGCTACACCTTC. The encoded protein is CASSPGQGGYGYTF. The chain has TRBV7-8 and TRBJ1-2; 9 nucleotides line up with TRBD1. The CDR3 has 14 amino acids. V was clipped by 5 bases and J by 4 bases; unmatched bases: 5. Germline V CDR1 and CDR2: SGHVS, FQNEAQ.

This CDR3 is CASSLVSLGKLFF. CDR3 nucleotides: TGTGCCAGCAGCTTAGTCTCTTTAGGGAAACTGTTTTTT. V and J are TRBV7-6 and TRBJ1-4; D is ambiguous. The CDR3 has 13 amino acids. Trimming pared 1 base from V and 11 bases from J, leaving 11 bases between. Germline lookup yields CDR1 SGHVS and CDR2 FNYEAQ.

The chain joins TRBV19 to TRBJ2-2; tentatively, D is TRBD1 (5 bases). The CDR3 runs to 15 residues. Trimming shortened V by 3 bases and J by 6 bases, and 14 bases separated the two germline ends. CDR1 LNHDA and CDR2 SQIVND come from the germline V gene (reference sequence). The CDR3, as DNA: TGTGCCAGTAGTATCGGGCAGGGTGGGGCCGGGGAGCTGTTTTTT. It translates to CASSIGQGGAGELFF.

The J gene is TRBJ1-4, the V gene TRBV9; TRBD1 is a possible D gene (5 bases). The CDR3 consists of 13 residues. V was clipped by 6 bases and J by 3 bases, with 9 bases between them. The germline gives CDR1 SGDLS, CDR2 YYNGEE. CDR3 sequence: CASTGGSNEKLFF. The DNA for the CDR3 is TGTGCCAGCACCGGGGGGTCTAATGAAAAACTGTTTTTT.

This clone was counted a few times. V usage is TRBV19 and J usage is TRBJ2-7, with 9 nucleotides matching TRBD1. Germline CDR1 LNHDA, CDR2 SQIVND (reference sequence). This CDR3 is built from 17 residues. After removal of 1 base from V and 0 bases from J, the junction contained 7 bases not matched to a gene. CDR3 region: CASSIGRTGALSYEQYF. The CDR3 DNA follows: TGTGCCAGTAGTATAGGCCGGACAGGGGCCCTCTCCTACGAGCAGTACTTC.

The chain uses TRBV7-8 and TRBJ2-7; TRBD2 matches 8 bases. The CDR3 contains 18 residues. With 5 bases clipped from V and 6 bases from J, the junction kept 21 bases outside the gene matches. The V gene's germline CDR1 is SGHVS and CDR2 FQNEAQ. The DNA for the CDR3 is TGTGCCAGCAGCCCACTAAAGCGGACTAGCTTCGATTCTAGCGAGCAGTACTTC. It yields the protein CASSPLKRTSFDSSEQYF. The full variable domain, in which reference TRBV7-8 and TRBJ2-7 provide the parts outside the CDR3, is GAGVSQSPRYKVAKRGQDVALRCDPISGHVSLFWYQQALGQGPEFLTYFQNEAQLDKSGLPSDRFFAERPEGSVSTLKIQRTQQEDSAVYLCASSPLKRTSFDSSEQYFGPGTRLTVT.

The rearrangement links TRBV11-2 to TRBJ2-1, with TRBD2 matching 10 bases. Trimming removed 1 base from V and 2 bases from J; junction bases left unmatched: 2. CDR3 length equals 16 residues. Germline V gene sequence: CDR1 SGHAT, CDR2 FQNNGV. DNA of the CDR3: TGTGCCAGCAGCTTAGGGGGGACTAGCGCCTACAATGAGCAGTTCTTC. It yields the protein CASSLGGTSAYNEQFF.

The gene calls are TRBV12-5 and TRBJ2-7; no clear D gene. V was clipped by 2 bases and J by 2 bases, with 25 bases between them. The CDR3 has 19 residues. CDR1 is LGHNT and CDR2 is FRNRAP in the germline V gene. CDR3 residues: CASGLPTARATARPYEQYF. The CDR3 nucleotides read TGTGCTAGTGGTTTGCCAACGGCTCGGGCTACAGCCCGCCCCTACGAGCAGTACTTC.

The chain combines TRBV6-1 with TRBJ2-7; 10 bases align to TRBD2. The ends lost 1 base at V and 7 bases at J; junction bases unmatched: 4. This CDR3 contains 14 residues. The germline gives CDR1 MNHNS, CDR2 SASEGT. The CDR3 sequence is CASSEGSGRREQYF. CDR3 sequence (DNA): TGTGCCAGCAGTGAAGGTAGCGGGAGGAGAGAGCAGTACTTC.

This clone appeared a single time. This rearrangement joins TRBV19 to TRBJ1-5; D not certain. The V and J ends lost 0 bases and 4 bases respectively, with 10 bases between them. CDR3 length: 15 residues. CDR1 is LNHDA and CDR2 is SQIVND in the germline V gene (reference sequence). In nucleotides, the CDR3 is TGTGCCAGTAGTATAGATAGGGCAGAAAATCAGCCCCAGCATTTT. It translates to CASSIDRAENQPQHF. Variable domain in full (rest from reference TRBV19 and TRBJ1-5): DGGITQSPKYLFRKEGQNVTLSCEQNLNHDAMYWYRQDPGQGLRLIYYSQIVNDFQKGDIAEGYSVSREKKESFPLTVTSAQKNPTAFYLCASSIDRAENQPQHFGDGTRLSIL.